A single sample gave rise to the 18 T cell receptor beta chains below, sequenced in a study of blood T cells in healthy people across ages. Together with a sample-barcoded 5' primer, a J-beta primer mix was included in a second PCR lasting roughly 6 to 12 cycles. TCRdb re-called the 5' RACE reads through MiXCR, storing one row per CDR3 protein. Of fewer than 800,000 distinct CDR3 sequences listed, approximately 21% are singletons. Sequenced: blood. These receptors were taken from a man aged 65-85 years in good health.

This clonotype was counted a few times. This CDR3 reads CASSQESAETQYF. As DNA, the CDR3 is TGTGCCAGCAGCCAAGAATCCGCGGAGACCCAGTACTTC. This rearrangement joins TRBV4-2 to TRBJ2-1; no definite D call. The end of the DNA is better explained by TRBJ2-5, so the J call may be wrong. The CDR3 is 13 amino acids. Per the germline V gene, CDR1 is LGHNA and CDR2 is YNFKEQ.

The chain employs TRBV7-6 and TRBJ2-2; 12 positions agree with TRBD2. CDR3 length: 16 amino acids. From germline, CDR1 is SGHVS and CDR2 FNYEAQ. V shed 4 bases, J shed 5 bases, and the junction held 5 bases outside the gene matches. DNA for the CDR3: TGTGCCAGCAGCTGGCGGACTAGCGGGATAACCGGGGAGCTGTTTTTT. This sequence encodes CASSWRTSGITGELFF.

The chain joins TRBV7-9 to TRBJ2-5; a weak D match, TRBD2 (6 bases). Germline V lookup: CDR1 SEHNR, CDR2 FQNEAQ (reference sequence). This CDR3 has 16 amino acids. V was pared by 1 base and J by 0 bases, with 12 bases between. As DNA, the CDR3 is TGTGCCAGCAGCTTAGGGATGGGGGGACACCAAGAGACCCAGTACTTC. It is translated as CASSLGMGGHQETQYF.

This rearrangement joins TRBV25-1 to TRBJ2-5; D is undetermined. V shed 7 bases and J shed 2 bases, with 17 bases lying between them. Germline CDR1 and CDR2: MGHDK and SYGVNS. This CDR3 is built from 15 residues. The CDR3 DNA sequence: TGTGCCAGCACCTCCGACAACACGGCTCAAGAGACCCAGTACTTC. It codes for CASTSDNTAQETQYF.

This clonotype was seen a handful of times. V usage is TRBV4-1 and J usage is TRBJ1-1; TRBD1 matches 8 bases. CDR1 is MGHRA and CDR2 is YSYEKL in the germline V gene. CDR3 size: 14 residues. V shed 3 bases and J 6 bases; nucleotides not matched to a gene: 6. The DNA for the CDR3 is TGCGCCAGCAGCCACGGACAGGGAAGACCTGAAGCTTTCTTT. Amino acid sequence: CASSHGQGRPEAFF.

In its sample, this clonotype was seen many times. The CDR3 bases are TGCGCCAGCAGCTTGAGGGCGTCTAGCACAGATACGCAGTATTTT. Amino acid sequence: CASSLRASSTDTQYF. The chain couples TRBV5-1 to TRBJ2-3; D unresolved. Trimming left V 1 base short and J 0 bases short, with 9 bases between. CDR3 length equals 15 residues. Germline assignment: CDR1 SGHRS and CDR2 YFSETQ.

This clonotype was counted a few times. The chain employs TRBV7-2 and TRBJ2-1, with 7 bases lining up with TRBD1. The CDR3 sequence is 14 residues long. Germline V gene lookup returns CDR1 SGHTA and CDR2 FQGNSA. With 3 bases clipped from V and 2 bases from J, the junction kept 1 base outside the gene matches. In DNA, the CDR3 is TGTGCCAGCAGCTTCGACAGGGCCTACAATGAGCAGTTCTTC. Its translation: CASSFDRAYNEQFF.

This clonotype occurred a few times. CDR3 sequence (DNA): TGTGCCAGCAGCCACCCCTCGAGCGGGAGCGAGAAAAACATTCAGTACTTC. This translates into CASSHPSSGSEKNIQYF. This chain uses TRBV3-1 with TRBJ2-4; 8 bases match TRBD2. Germline V lookup: CDR1 LGHDT, CDR2 YNNKEL (reference sequence). Trimming removed 3 bases from V and 4 bases from J; junction bases left unmatched: 11. The CDR3 consists of 17 residues.

The chain combines TRBV12-3 or TRBV12-4 with TRBJ1-4; 9 bases map to TRBD1. This CDR3 is built from 14 residues. The V gene end was trimmed by 6 bases and the J gene end by 8 bases; junction bases not matched to a gene: 7. Here the CDR3 DNA reads TGTGCCAGCAGACTACAGGGGGCAAGCGAAAAACTGTTTTTT. Protein product: CASRLQGASEKLFF.

A word on this clonotype: Possible read error: a much larger clone is one base away. V is TRBV12-3 or TRBV12-4 and J is TRBJ2-5; 12 nucleotides line up with TRBD2. V lost 2 bases, J lost 6 bases, and 4 bases stayed unmatched. This CDR3 contains 15 residues. CDR3 DNA: TGTGCCAGCAGTTTAAGTCTAGCGGGAGGGAAGACCCAGTACTTC. This codes for CASSLSLAGGKTQYF.

This clonotype showed up just a few times. The chain combines TRBV5-1 with TRBJ2-7, with a weak D call TRBD2 (5 bases). The CDR3 has 17 amino acids. V dropped 0 bases and J dropped 1 base, with 17 bases sitting between them. Germline V lookup: CDR1 SGHRS, CDR2 YFSETQ. CDR3 sequence: CASSLGGLPVGSYEQYF. The CDR3 nucleotides read TGCGCCAGCAGCTTGGGAGGACTTCCCGTCGGATCCTACGAGCAGTACTTC. The full variable domain, in which reference TRBV5-1 and TRBJ2-7 provide the parts outside the CDR3, is KAGVTQTPRYLIKTRGQQVTLSCSPISGHRSVSWYQQTPGQGLQFLFEYFSETQRNKGNFPGRFSGRQFSNSRSEMNVSTLELGDSALYLCASSLGGLPVGSYEQYFGPGTRLTVT.

This clonotype was seen a handful of times. CDR3 amino acids: CASSLVRGPSRYGYTF. CDR3 nucleotide sequence: TGTGCCAGCAGCTTGGTAAGAGGCCCCTCGCGCTATGGCTACACCTTC. V and J are TRBV5-6 and TRBJ1-2; D ambiguous. Germline-derived CDR1 and CDR2 are SGHDT and YYEEEE. This CDR3 has 16 residues. V was clipped by 0 bases and J by 4 bases, with 16 bases between them.

The genes are TRBV20-1 and TRBJ2-5; 14 nucleotides agree with TRBD2. TRBJ2-7 explains the end of the DNA better; the J call may be wrong. Germline CDR1 DFQATT, CDR2 SNEGSKA (reference sequence). This CDR3 is built from 17 residues. The CDR3 nucleotides read TGCAGTGCTAGATCCGGGACTAGCGGGAGTCGTAGGGACGAGCAGTACTTC. As protein: CSARSGTSGSRRDEQYF.

The rearrangement uses TRBV6-4 and TRBJ1-2; 12 bases map to TRBD1. With V trimmed by 4 bases and J by 7 bases, 7 bases remained unmatched. This CDR3 has 15 amino acids. Germline-derived CDR1 and CDR2 are MRHNA and SNTAGT. This CDR3 is CASSGGTGGESGYTF. CDR3 DNA sequence: TGTGCCAGCAGTGGTGGGACAGGGGGCGAGAGTGGCTACACCTTC.

The chain recombines TRBV29-1 with TRBJ2-7; 7 positions match TRBD2. The CDR3 is made up of 13 amino acids. Unmatched junction bases numbered 4, after V lost 0 bases and J lost 5 bases. The germline V gene encodes CDR1 SQVTM and CDR2 ANQGSEA. In DNA form, the CDR3 reads TGCAGCGTTGAAGAGGGGGGGGGTGACGAGCAGTACTTC. Its protein product is CSVEEGGGDEQYF.

The chain employs TRBV28 and TRBJ2-4; D is uncertain. CDR1 and CDR2 (germline): MDHEN, SYDVKM. The CDR3 has 15 amino acids. Trimming shortened V by 6 bases and J by 0 bases, and 12 bases separated the two germline ends. The DNA for the CDR3 is TGTGCCAGCAGCCGGCGGACGGGAGCCAAAAACATTCAGTACTTC. This encodes CASSRRTGAKNIQYF.

This rearrangement joins TRBV6-1 to TRBJ2-2; the D is unclear. With 8 bases removed from V and 5 bases from J, the gap between germline ends came to 12 bases. The CDR3 totals 13 residues. Germline V CDR1 and CDR2: MNHNS, SASEGT. The CDR3 nucleotides are TGTGCCAGCGGAGTCAAACGGACCGGGGAGCTGTTTTTT. This encodes CASGVKRTGELFF.

In this sample, this clonotype turned up a few times. The V gene is TRBV5-1, the J gene TRBJ2-1; 10 bases agree with TRBD2. CDR3 size: 16 residues. The V gene end was trimmed by 4 bases and the J gene end by 6 bases; junction bases not matched to a gene: 10. The germline V gene has CDR1 SGHRS and CDR2 YFSETQ. CDR3 loop: CASSPRSGREANEQFF. CDR3 bases: TGCGCCAGCAGCCCACGAAGCGGGAGGGAGGCCAATGAGCAGTTCTTC. Full variable domain (rest looked up from reference TRBV5-1 and TRBJ2-1): KAGVTQTPRYLIKTRGQQVTLSCSPISGHRSVSWYQQTPGQGLQFLFEYFSETQRNKGNFPGRFSGRQFSNSRSEMNVSTLELGDSALYLCASSPRSGREANEQFFGPGTRLTVL.